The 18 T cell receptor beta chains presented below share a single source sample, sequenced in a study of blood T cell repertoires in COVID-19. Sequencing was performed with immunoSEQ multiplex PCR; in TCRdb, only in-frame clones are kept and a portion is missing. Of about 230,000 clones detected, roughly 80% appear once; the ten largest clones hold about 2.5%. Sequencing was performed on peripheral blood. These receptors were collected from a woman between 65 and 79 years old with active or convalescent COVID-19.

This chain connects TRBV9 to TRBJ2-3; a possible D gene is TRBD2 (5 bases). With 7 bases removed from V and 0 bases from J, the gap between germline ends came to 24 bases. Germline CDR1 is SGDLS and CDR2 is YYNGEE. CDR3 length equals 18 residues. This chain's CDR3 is CASAAGLQTPVSTDTQYF. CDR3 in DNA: TGTGCCAGCGCCGCAGGACTGCAGACCCCGGTCAGCACAGATACGCAGTATTTT. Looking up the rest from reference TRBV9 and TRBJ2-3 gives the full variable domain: DSGVTQTPKHLITATGQRVTLRCSPRSGDLSVYWYQQSLDQGLQFLIQYYNGEERAKGNILERFSAQQFPDLHSELNLSSLELGDSALYFCASAAGLQTPVSTDTQYFGPGTRLTVL.

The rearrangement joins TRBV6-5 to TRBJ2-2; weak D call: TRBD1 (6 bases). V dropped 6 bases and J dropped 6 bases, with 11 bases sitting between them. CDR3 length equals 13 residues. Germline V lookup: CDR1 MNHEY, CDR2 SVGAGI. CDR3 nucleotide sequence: TGTGCCAGCAGGCGGACAGTTGCCGGGGAGCTGTTTTTT. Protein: CASRRTVAGELFF.

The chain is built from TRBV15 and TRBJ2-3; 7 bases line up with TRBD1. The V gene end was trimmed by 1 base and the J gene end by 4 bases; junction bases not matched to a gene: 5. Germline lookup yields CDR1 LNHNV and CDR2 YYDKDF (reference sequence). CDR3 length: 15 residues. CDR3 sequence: CATSRVTGHPDTQYF. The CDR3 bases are TGTGCCACCAGCAGAGTGACAGGGCACCCAGATACGCAGTATTTT.

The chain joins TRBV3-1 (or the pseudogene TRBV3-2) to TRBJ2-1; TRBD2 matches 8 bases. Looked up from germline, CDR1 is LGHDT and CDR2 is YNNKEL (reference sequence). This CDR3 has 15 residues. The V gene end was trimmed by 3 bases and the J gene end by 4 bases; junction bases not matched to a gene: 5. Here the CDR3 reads CASSQVERGYNEQFF. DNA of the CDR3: TGTGCCAGCAGCCAGGTCGAGCGGGGGTACAATGAGCAGTTCTTC.

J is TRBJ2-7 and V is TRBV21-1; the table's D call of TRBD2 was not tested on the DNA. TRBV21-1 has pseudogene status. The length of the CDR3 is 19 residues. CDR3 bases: TGTGCCAGCAGCAAAGGGGACCAAAACCGGGGGGGCCCCACCTACGAGCAGTACTTC. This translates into CASSKGDQNRGGPTYEQYF.

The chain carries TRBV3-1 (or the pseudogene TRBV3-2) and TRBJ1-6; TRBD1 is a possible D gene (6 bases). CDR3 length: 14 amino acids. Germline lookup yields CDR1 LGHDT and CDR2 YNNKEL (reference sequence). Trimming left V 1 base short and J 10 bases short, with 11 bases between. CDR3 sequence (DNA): TGTGCCAGCAGCCAAGTTGGGGGCGAATCACCCCTCCACTTT. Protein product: CASSQVGGESPLHF.

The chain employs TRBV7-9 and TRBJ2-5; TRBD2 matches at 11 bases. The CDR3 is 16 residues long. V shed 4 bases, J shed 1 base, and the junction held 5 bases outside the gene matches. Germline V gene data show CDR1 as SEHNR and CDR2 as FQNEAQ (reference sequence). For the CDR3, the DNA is TGTGCCAGCAGCTCTGGGACTAGCGGTGTCCAAGAGACCCAGTACTTC. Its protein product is CASSSGTSGVQETQYF.

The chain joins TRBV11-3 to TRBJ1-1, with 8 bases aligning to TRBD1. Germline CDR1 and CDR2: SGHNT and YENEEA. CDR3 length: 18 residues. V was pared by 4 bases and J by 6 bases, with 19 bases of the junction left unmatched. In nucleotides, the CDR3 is TGTGCCAGCAGCTCCCGTTTACTAGGACAGGGAGTTTGGGCTGAAGCTTTCTTT. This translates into CASSSRLLGQGVWAEAFF.

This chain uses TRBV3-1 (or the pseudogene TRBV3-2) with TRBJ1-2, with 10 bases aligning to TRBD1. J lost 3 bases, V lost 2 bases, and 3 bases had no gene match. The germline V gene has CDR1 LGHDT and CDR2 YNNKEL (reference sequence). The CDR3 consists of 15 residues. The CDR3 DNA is TGTGCCAGCAGCCAATCGGACAGGGGGGACTATGGCTACACCTTC. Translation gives CASSQSDRGDYGYTF.

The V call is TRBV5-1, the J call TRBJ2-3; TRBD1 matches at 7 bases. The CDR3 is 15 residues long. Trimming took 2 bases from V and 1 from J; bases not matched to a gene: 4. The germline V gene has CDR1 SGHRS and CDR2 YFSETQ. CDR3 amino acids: CASSLQGPRTDTQYF. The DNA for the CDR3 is TGCGCCAGCAGCTTACAGGGGCCTCGCACAGATACGCAGTATTTT.

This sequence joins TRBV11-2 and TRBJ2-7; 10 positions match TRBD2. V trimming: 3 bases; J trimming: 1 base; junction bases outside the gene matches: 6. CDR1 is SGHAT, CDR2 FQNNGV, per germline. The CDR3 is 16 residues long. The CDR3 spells CASSLGILAGSYEQYF. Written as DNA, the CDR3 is TGTGCCAGCAGCTTGGGTATACTAGCGGGGTCCTACGAGCAGTACTTC.

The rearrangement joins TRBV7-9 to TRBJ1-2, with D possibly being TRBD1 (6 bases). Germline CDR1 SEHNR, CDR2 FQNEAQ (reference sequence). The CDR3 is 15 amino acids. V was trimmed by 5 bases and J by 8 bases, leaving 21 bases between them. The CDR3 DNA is TGTGCCAGCAGCGAGATCCGACAGGCTACTGGGGGCTACACCTTC. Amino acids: CASSEIRQATGGYTF.

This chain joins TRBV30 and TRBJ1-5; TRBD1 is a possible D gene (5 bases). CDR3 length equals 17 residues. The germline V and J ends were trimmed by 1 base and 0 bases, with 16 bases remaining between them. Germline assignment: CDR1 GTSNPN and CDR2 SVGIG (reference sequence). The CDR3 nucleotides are TGTGCCTGGAGTGGGGGGACCGGGAGGAATAGCAATCAGCCCCAGCATTTT. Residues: CAWSGGTGRNSNQPQHF.

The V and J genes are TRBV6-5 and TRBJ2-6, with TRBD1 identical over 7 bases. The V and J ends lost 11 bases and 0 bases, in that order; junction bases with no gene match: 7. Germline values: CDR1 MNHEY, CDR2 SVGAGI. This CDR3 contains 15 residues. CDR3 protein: CASHSGGSGANVLTF. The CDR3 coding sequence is TGTGCCTCCCACTCAGGGGGCTCTGGGGCCAACGTCCTGACTTTC.

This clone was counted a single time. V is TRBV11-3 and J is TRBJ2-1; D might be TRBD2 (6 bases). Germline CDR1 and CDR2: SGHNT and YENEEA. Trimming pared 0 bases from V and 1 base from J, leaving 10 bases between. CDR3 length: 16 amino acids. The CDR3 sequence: CASSLDGAGSYNEQFF. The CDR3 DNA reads TGTGCCAGCAGCTTAGATGGAGCGGGTTCCTACAATGAGCAGTTCTTC.

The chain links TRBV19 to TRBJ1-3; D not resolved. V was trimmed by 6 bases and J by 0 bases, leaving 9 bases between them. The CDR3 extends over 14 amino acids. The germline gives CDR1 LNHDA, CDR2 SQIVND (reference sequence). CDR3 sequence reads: CASRWGDSGNTIYF. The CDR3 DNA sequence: TGTGCCAGTAGATGGGGAGACTCTGGAAACACCATATATTTT.

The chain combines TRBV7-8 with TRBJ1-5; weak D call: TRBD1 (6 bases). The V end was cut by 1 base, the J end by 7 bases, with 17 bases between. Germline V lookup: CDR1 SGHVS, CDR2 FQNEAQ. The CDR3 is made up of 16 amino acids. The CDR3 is CASSLVGGLNVQPQHF. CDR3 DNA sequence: TGTGCCAGCAGCTTAGTAGGGGGTCTTAACGTCCAGCCCCAGCATTTT. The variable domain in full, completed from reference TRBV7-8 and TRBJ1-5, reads GAGVSQSPRYKVAKRGQDVALRCDPISGHVSLFWYQQALGQGPEFLTYFQNEAQLDKSGLPSDRFFAERPEGSVSTLKIQRTQQEDSAVYLCASSLVGGLNVQPQHFGDGTRLSIL.

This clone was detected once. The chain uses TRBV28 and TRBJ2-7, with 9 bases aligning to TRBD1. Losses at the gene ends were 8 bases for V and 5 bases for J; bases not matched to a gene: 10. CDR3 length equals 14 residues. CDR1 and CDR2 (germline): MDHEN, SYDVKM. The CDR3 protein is CASYMGTGYHEQYF. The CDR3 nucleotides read TGTGCCAGCTACATGGGGACAGGGTACCACGAGCAGTACTTC.